This TCR beta chain derives from a study of blood T cell repertoires in COVID-19. Study members were between roughly 18 and 90 years old and lived in 24 US regions. Per the germline V gene, CDR1 is MNHEY and CDR2 is SVGAGI. This CDR3 has 14 amino acids. Trimming took 6 bases from V and 2 from J; bases not matched to a gene: 4. Sequencing used immunoSEQ multiplex PCR; TCRdb keeps in-frame clones, though not all of them. The sample records approximately 190,000 clones, roughly 84% being singletons. The receptor's source is a woman under 40 who had been exposed to COVID-19. The rearrangement links TRBV6-5 to TRBJ1-5, with 7 bases aligning to TRBD1. The sample taken for sequencing was PBMCs or T cells enriched from blood (not recorded which). The CDR3 bases are TGTGCCAGCAGCGGTCAGGGGGGCAATCAGCCCCAGCATTTT. Protein sequence: CASSGQGGNQPQHF.